Listed below are T cell receptor beta chains from one sample, sequenced in a study of CD8+ T cells in alopecia areata. The protocol was immunoSEQ multiplex PCR, while the TCRdb copy is restricted to in-frame clones and leaves out a portion. The sample gives 150,000 or so clones, around 60% of which show up once; 5% to 7% is in the top ten. The source was CD4+ T cells sorted from blood, collected at week 0. These receptors all come from a human donor with alopecia areata. The CDR3 runs from the conserved cysteine through the conserved F or W. The D gene is left open where the match is weak. Some rows mark clone size as missing; the rest say once, few, many or name a class of expanded clone.

d_gene: TRBD1; abundance: few; v_gene: TRBV6-1; j_gene: TRBJ1-1; CDR3aa: CASRDTDRATEAFF; CDR3nt: TGTGCCAGCAGGGACACCGACAGGGCCACTGAAGCTTTCTTT
d_gene: .; abundance: few; v_gene: TRBV4-3; j_gene: TRBJ2-4; CDR3aa: CASSQAPKNIQYF; CDR3nt: TGCGCCAGCAGCCAAGCACCCAAAAACATTCAGTACTTC
d_gene: .; abundance: .; v_gene: TRBV29-1; j_gene: TRBJ2-3; CDR3aa: CSVVFLGGGADTTQYF; CDR3nt: TGCAGCGTTGTTTTTCTCGGTGGGGGCGCAGACACTACGCAGTATTTT
d_gene: .; abundance: .; v_gene: TRBV29-1; j_gene: TRBJ2-7; CDR3aa: CSVRTPGNEQYF; CDR3nt: TGCAGCGTTAGAACCCCAGGGAACGAGCAGTACTTC
d_gene: TRBD1; abundance: .; v_gene: TRBV27; j_gene: TRBJ1-6; CDR3aa: CASSFRTGSLHF; CDR3nt: TGTGCCAGCAGTTTCCGGACAGGCTCCCTCCACTTT
d_gene: TRBD1; abundance: few; v_gene: TRBV7-2; j_gene: TRBJ1-2; CDR3aa: CASSLAWTGGTYGYTF; CDR3nt: TGTGCCAGCAGCTTAGCGTGGACAGGGGGAACGTATGGCTACACCTTC
d_gene: .; abundance: few; v_gene: TRBV4-2; j_gene: TRBJ2-7; CDR3aa: CASSQEALAAYSYEQYF; CDR3nt: TGTGCCAGCAGCCAAGAGGCTTTAGCGGCCTACTCCTACGAGCAGTACTTC
d_gene: .; abundance: once; v_gene: TRBV2; j_gene: TRBJ1-4; CDR3aa: CASSEFGQRNEKLFF; CDR3nt: TGTGCCAGCAGTGAATTTGGACAGCGGAATGAAAAACTGTTTTTT
d_gene: .; abundance: .; v_gene: TRBV5-1; j_gene: TRBJ2-3; CDR3aa: CASSGQGAGDTQYF; CDR3nt: .
d_gene: TRBD2; abundance: few; v_gene: TRBV7-2; j_gene: TRBJ2-3; CDR3aa: CASSLVRGRADTQYF; CDR3nt: TGTGCCAGCAGCTTAGTGCGGGGGAGGGCAGATACGCAGTATTTT
d_gene: .; abundance: .; v_gene: TRBV5-6; j_gene: TRBJ1-5; CDR3aa: CASSASGGVLPQHF; CDR3nt: TGTGCCAGCAGCGCATCTGGAGGGGTTTTACCCCAGCATTTT
d_gene: .; abundance: .; v_gene: TRBV30; j_gene: TRBJ1-2; CDR3aa: CAQSLINYGYTF; CDR3nt: TGTGCCCAAAGCCTCATAAACTATGGCTACACCTTC
d_gene: .; abundance: .; v_gene: TRBV30; j_gene: TRBJ1-6; CDR3aa: CAWSRGSYNSPLHF; CDR3nt: TGTGCCTGGAGTCGGGGATCCTATAATTCACCCCTCCACTTT
d_gene: .; abundance: .; v_gene: TRBV5-1; j_gene: TRBJ2-7; CDR3aa: CASSSGVYEQYF; CDR3nt: TGCGCCAGCAGCTCGGGAGTCTACGAGCAGTACTTC
d_gene: .; abundance: few; v_gene: TRBV2; j_gene: TRBJ2-3; CDR3aa: CASSSQGGLDTQYF; CDR3nt: TGTGCCAGCAGTTCCCAGGGAGGTTTGGATACGCAGTATTTT
d_gene: TRBD1; abundance: .; v_gene: TRBV19; j_gene: TRBJ2-5; CDR3aa: CASSGQDQETQYF; CDR3nt: TGTGCCAGTAGCGGACAGGACCAAGAGACCCAGTACTTC
d_gene: .; abundance: few; v_gene: TRBV11-2; j_gene: TRBJ1-6; CDR3aa: CASSPAREGYSPLHF; CDR3nt: TGTGCCAGCAGCCCCGCACGGGAGGGTTATTCACCCCTCCACTTT
d_gene: .; abundance: .; v_gene: TRBV9; j_gene: TRBJ2-2; CDR3aa: CASSPGSEGGELFF; CDR3nt: TGTGCCAGCAGCCCAGGGTCAGAGGGCGGGGAGCTGTTTTTT
d_gene: TRBD1; abundance: few; v_gene: TRBV29-1; j_gene: TRBJ2-3; CDR3aa: CSVPKTGITDTQYF; CDR3nt: TGCAGCGTCCCTAAGACAGGGATCACAGATACGCAGTATTTT
d_gene: TRBD2; abundance: .; v_gene: TRBV29-1; j_gene: TRBJ2-3; CDR3aa: CSVLRIFGGGTDTQYF; CDR3nt: TGCAGCGTTTTACGCATCTTTGGCGGGGGAACGGATACGCAGTATTTT
d_gene: .; abundance: .; v_gene: TRBV2; j_gene: TRBJ1-1; CDR3aa: CASISALGYTEAFF; CDR3nt: TGTGCCAGCATCTCCGCCTTGGGGTACACTGAAGCTTTCTTT
d_gene: TRBD1; abundance: .; v_gene: TRBV7-2; j_gene: TRBJ1-4; CDR3aa: CASSVRGTTNEKLFF; CDR3nt: TGTGCCAGCAGCGTCAGGGGGACAACTAATGAAAAACTGTTTTTT
d_gene: .; abundance: .; v_gene: TRBV9; j_gene: TRBJ1-6; CDR3aa: CASSASGGVRNSPLHF; CDR3nt: TGTGCCAGCAGCGCCTCCGGGGGGGTACGTAATTCACCCCTCCACTTT
d_gene: .; abundance: .; v_gene: TRBV20-1; j_gene: TRBJ2-1; CDR3aa: CSARRHDEQFF; CDR3nt: TGCAGTGCTAGAAGGCACGATGAGCAGTTCTTC
d_gene: .; abundance: .; v_gene: TRBV4-1; j_gene: TRBJ2-2; CDR3aa: CASSQDLGRLDGELFF; CDR3nt: TGCGCCAGCAGCCAAGACCTCGGTAGGCTGGACGGGGAGCTGTTTTTT
d_gene: .; abundance: .; v_gene: TRBV5-7; j_gene: TRBJ2-7; CDR3aa: CASSPNFWRAETYEQYF; CDR3nt: TGTGCCAGCAGCCCTAATTTCTGGAGAGCCGAGACCTACGAGCAGTACTTC
d_gene: .; abundance: .; v_gene: TRBV5-1; j_gene: TRBJ1-1; CDR3aa: CASSVSPMNTEAFF; CDR3nt: TGCGCCAGCAGTGTTTCCCCAATGAACACTGAAGCTTTCTTT
d_gene: TRBD1; abundance: .; v_gene: TRBV5-6; j_gene: TRBJ2-7; CDR3aa: CASEGAGQQYF; CDR3nt: TGTGCCAGCGAGGGGGCAGGGCAGCAGTACTTC
d_gene: TRBD2; abundance: .; v_gene: TRBV7-2; j_gene: TRBJ2-1; CDR3aa: CASTKGLAGDNEQFF; CDR3nt: TGTGCCAGCACCAAAGGGCTAGCGGGGGACAATGAGCAGTTCTTC
d_gene: .; abundance: .; v_gene: TRBV7-9; j_gene: TRBJ1-1; CDR3aa: CASSSGRTSAFF; CDR3nt: TGTGCCAGCAGCTCTGGCCGCACATCGGCTTTCTTT
d_gene: .; abundance: few; v_gene: TRBV4-2; j_gene: TRBJ1-2; CDR3aa: CASSQDDRSQGYTF; CDR3nt: TGTGCCAGCAGCCAAGATGACCGTTCGCAAGGCTACACCTTC
d_gene: .; abundance: .; v_gene: TRBV6-5; j_gene: TRBJ2-5; CDR3aa: CASSQAGVETQYF; CDR3nt: TGTGCCAGCAGCCAGGCAGGGGTCGAGACCCAGTACTTC
d_gene: TRBD1; abundance: .; v_gene: TRBV7-3; j_gene: TRBJ2-5; CDR3aa: CASSFGTGSQETQYF; CDR3nt: TGTGCCAGCAGCTTTGGGACAGGGAGCCAAGAGACCCAGTACTTC
d_gene: .; abundance: .; v_gene: TRBV27; j_gene: TRBJ2-2; CDR3aa: CASSFRRLRELFF; CDR3nt: TGTGCCAGCAGTTTCCGGCGCCTAAGGGAGCTGTTTTTT
d_gene: .; abundance: few; v_gene: TRBV4-2; j_gene: TRBJ2-1; CDR3aa: CASSQDPRYNEQFF; CDR3nt: TGTGCCAGCAGCCAAGATCCAAGGTACAATGAGCAGTTCTTC
d_gene: TRBD1; abundance: .; v_gene: TRBV2; j_gene: TRBJ2-2; CDR3aa: CASRTGPGELFF; CDR3nt: TGTGCCAGCAGGACAGGGCCCGGGGAGCTGTTTTTT
d_gene: TRBD1; abundance: .; v_gene: TRBV6-5; j_gene: TRBJ1-2; CDR3aa: CASLDLGQGGYTF; CDR3nt: TGTGCCAGCTTGGACCTCGGACAGGGTGGCTACACCTTC
d_gene: .; abundance: .; v_gene: TRBV5-1; j_gene: TRBJ1-1; CDR3aa: CASSLDGGSNTEAFF; CDR3nt: TGCGCCAGCAGCTTGGACGGGGGATCGAACACTGAAGCTTTCTTT
d_gene: TRBD1; abundance: once; v_gene: TRBV7-2; j_gene: TRBJ1-4; CDR3aa: CASSLKGAAEKLFF; CDR3nt: TGTGCCAGCAGCTTGAAGGGGGCGGCTGAAAAACTGTTTTTT
d_gene: TRBD2; abundance: many; v_gene: TRBV7-3; j_gene: TRBJ2-1; CDR3aa: CASSRKGLAGDYNEQFF; CDR3nt: TGTGCCAGCAGTCGTAAAGGGCTAGCGGGGGACTACAATGAGCAGTTCTTC
d_gene: .; abundance: .; v_gene: TRBV29-1; j_gene: TRBJ2-5; CDR3aa: CSVEEQGVTQYF; CDR3nt: TGCAGCGTTGAAGAGCAGGGTGTGACCCAGTACTTC
d_gene: TRBD2; abundance: .; v_gene: TRBV14; j_gene: TRBJ2-5; CDR3aa: CASSQPRLAGEQETQYF; CDR3nt: TGTGCCAGCAGCCAACCTCGACTAGCGGGAGAGCAAGAGACCCAGTACTTC
d_gene: .; abundance: .; v_gene: TRBV30; j_gene: TRBJ1-5; CDR3aa: CAWSQQGTDQPQHF; CDR3nt: TGTGCCTGGAGTCAACAGGGAACCGATCAGCCCCAGCATTTT
d_gene: .; abundance: few; v_gene: TRBV7-2; j_gene: TRBJ2-1; CDR3aa: CASSLRRNEQFF; CDR3nt: TGTGCCAGCAGCTTACGACGGAATGAGCAGTTCTTC
d_gene: TRBD2; abundance: few; v_gene: TRBV5-4; j_gene: TRBJ2-2; CDR3aa: CASSLRELAGAVTGELFF; CDR3nt: TGTGCCAGCAGCTTGAGGGAACTAGCGGGGGCCGTAACCGGGGAGCTGTTTTTT
d_gene: TRBD1; abundance: .; v_gene: TRBV6-5; j_gene: TRBJ1-5; CDR3aa: CASSLRQGWNQPQHF; CDR3nt: TGTGCCAGCAGTTTAAGACAGGGATGGAATCAGCCCCAGCATTTT
d_gene: .; abundance: many; v_gene: TRBV5-1; j_gene: TRBJ1-1; CDR3aa: CASSLFTGQSRRAFF; CDR3nt: TGCGCCAGCAGTTTATTTACCGGACAGAGTCGGAGAGCTTTCTTT
d_gene: TRBD1; abundance: few; v_gene: TRBV14; j_gene: TRBJ1-2; CDR3aa: CASSELGPGTVTNGYTF; CDR3nt: TGTGCCAGCAGCGAACTAGGACCCGGGACAGTCACAAATGGCTACACCTTC
d_gene: .; abundance: .; v_gene: TRBV5-1; j_gene: TRBJ2-3; CDR3aa: CASSLGQSTDTQYF; CDR3nt: TGCGCCAGCAGCTTAGGACAGAGCACAGATACGCAGTATTTT
d_gene: .; abundance: once; v_gene: TRBV20-1; j_gene: TRBJ2-7; CDR3aa: CSFRPSYEQYF; CDR3nt: TGCAGTTTCAGACCCTCCTACGAGCAGTACTTC
d_gene: TRBD2; abundance: .; v_gene: TRBV15; j_gene: TRBJ2-5; CDR3aa: CATSRAVLAGVETQYF; CDR3nt: TGTGCCACCAGCAGAGCAGTCCTAGCGGGGGTGGAAACCCAGTACTTC
d_gene: .; abundance: .; v_gene: TRBV2; j_gene: TRBJ1-2; CDR3aa: CASSEARPTTQGYTF; CDR3nt: TGTGCCAGCAGTGAAGCCCGACCAACCACTCAGGGCTACACCTTC
d_gene: TRBD1; abundance: once; v_gene: TRBV19; j_gene: TRBJ1-6; CDR3aa: CASSTGGNSPLHF; CDR3nt: TGTGCCAGTTCTACAGGGGGCAATTCACCCCTCCACTTT
d_gene: .; abundance: .; v_gene: TRBV6-1; j_gene: TRBJ1-3; CDR3aa: CASSPAGVGNTIYF; CDR3nt: TGTGCCAGCTCCCCGGCAGGGGTTGGAAACACCATATATTTT
d_gene: TRBD2; abundance: .; v_gene: TRBV5-1; j_gene: TRBJ2-7; CDR3aa: CASSLATTSGIYEQYF; CDR3nt: TGCGCCAGCAGCTTGGCGACGACTAGCGGGATATACGAGCAGTACTTC